The 7 T cell receptor beta chains presented below share a single source sample, sequenced in a study of TIL therapy for anti-PD-1-resistant metastatic lung cancer. Sequencing used immunoSEQ v3. Generated by immunoSEQ multiplex PCR, the TCRdb table keeps only in-frame clones and is missing some. The table lists about 48,000 clones, over 65% of them singletons. Time point denoted: pre-treatment sample, taken before nivolumab and TIL therapy. The tumor samples were excised metastases, mostly pleural nodules or supraclavicular lymph nodes. The sample here was tumor tissue, taken at baseline. The receptors here all came from a person aged 25 to 85 with non-small cell lung cancer.

The chain recombines TRBV6-5 with TRBJ2-3; no definite D call. V lost 2 bases to trimming and J lost 0 bases, with 6 bases between them. Germline V gives CDR1 MNHEY, CDR2 SVGAGI. This CDR3 spans 14 amino acids. The CDR3 coding sequence is TGTGCCAGCAGTTACCAACCCAGCACAGATACGCAGTATTTT. Its translation: CASSYQPSTDTQYF.

This clone was counted only a few times. This chain uses TRBV2 with TRBJ1-1; D might be TRBD1 (6 bases). V was pared by 6 bases and J by 6 bases, with 17 bases between. The germline CDR1 and CDR2 sequences are SNHLY and FYNNEI. The CDR3 loop spans 14 amino acids. The chain's CDR3 is CASSIQGAAAEAFF. The CDR3 DNA is TGTGCCAGCAGCATACAGGGCGCGGCCGCTGAAGCTTTCTTT.

This sequence joins TRBV6-6 and TRBJ2-3; 9 nucleotides align to TRBD2. The germline V gene encodes CDR1 MNHNY and CDR2 SVGAGI (reference sequence). CDR3 length: 13 residues. J was trimmed by 4 bases and V by 4 bases; bases with no gene match: 0. This CDR3 reads CASSWTSADTQYF. CDR3 sequence (DNA): TGTGCCAGCAGTTGGACTAGCGCAGATACGCAGTATTTT.

J is TRBJ2-7 and V is TRBV28; D not certain. CDR3 length: 13 amino acids. Germline assignment: CDR1 MDHEN and CDR2 SYDVKM. Deletions cut 10 bases from V and 3 bases from J, with 16 bases between. The DNA of the CDR3 is TGTGCCACCCTCCGGGCGCCAAACTACGAGCAGTACTTC. Its translation: CATLRAPNYEQYF.

The gene calls are TRBV19 and TRBJ2-5; either TRBD1 or TRBD2 may fit D (5 bases each). The CDR3 runs to 15 residues. V was clipped by 3 bases and J by 2 bases, with 13 bases between them. Germline V gene lookup returns CDR1 LNHDA and CDR2 SQIVND (reference sequence). The CDR3 DNA reads TGTGCCAGTAGTATCTGGGCAGGGAGACAAGAGACCCAGTACTTC. The encoded protein is CASSIWAGRQETQYF.

There are many counts of this clone. The chain joins TRBV19 to TRBJ2-3; TRBD1 is a possible D gene (6 bases). Germline V CDR1 and CDR2: LNHDA, SQIVND (reference sequence). The ends were cut back, 0 bases at V and 0 bases at J, with 7 bases in the middle. The CDR3 contains 15 residues. CDR3 amino acids: CASSIDRGSTDTQYF. The CDR3 coding sequence is TGTGCCAGTAGTATAGACAGGGGAAGCACAGATACGCAGTATTTT.

This chain connects TRBV28 to TRBJ1-5; 9 nucleotides align to TRBD1. J lost 5 bases, V lost 6 bases, and 17 bases had no gene match. The CDR3 runs to 18 residues. The V gene's germline CDR1 is MDHEN and CDR2 SYDVKM. The CDR3 reads CASSFPHPGQGGDQPQHF. In DNA form, the CDR3 reads TGTGCCAGCAGCTTTCCACATCCGGGACAGGGTGGGGATCAGCCCCAGCATTTT.